These T cell receptor beta chains were read from a single sample in a study of blood T cells in healthy people across ages. TCRdb independently ran MiXCR on the 5' RACE reads; one entry per CDR3 protein. The sample contains 1 million to 1.2 million distinct CDR3 sequences, more than 30% of which appear only once. The sequencing input was blood. The receptors originated from a man between 18 and 29 years old in good health. Each CDR3 is given with its conserved first and last residue. Each record gives: D gene, clone size, J gene, V gene, CDR3 DNA, CDR3 protein. D genes are given only for firm matches. Size tells how often a clone was seen (once, few, many) or the class of an expanded clone, and some rows leave it out.

D: TRBD2
size: NA
J: TRBJ2-3
V: TRBV5-1
DNA: TGCGCCAGCAGCTTGGAGGGTAGCGGGACTCCCACAGATACGCAGTATTTT
CDR3: CASSLEGSGTPTDTQYF

D: TRBD1
size: few
J: TRBJ1-2
V: TRBV10-3
DNA: TGTGCCATCAGTGACTTCGGGACAGTTTATGGCTACACCTTC
CDR3: CAISDFGTVYGYTF

D: TRBD2
size: NA
J: TRBJ2-5
V: TRBV5-5
DNA: TGTGCCAGCAGCCCGTTACCGGGACTACCGATTGCACAAGAGACCCAGTACTTC
CDR3: CASSPLPGLPIAQETQYF

D: NA
size: few
J: TRBJ2-2
V: TRBV6-2/TRBV6-3
DNA: TGTGCCAGCAGCAGTGTAATGGGACTGACCGGGGAGCTGTTTTTT
CDR3: CASSSVMGLTGELFF

D: NA
size: NA
J: TRBJ1-6
V: TRBV12-3/TRBV12-4
DNA: TGTGCCAGCAGCGACACATGGAATTCACCCCTCCACTTT
CDR3: CASSDTWNSPLHF

D: NA
size: many
J: TRBJ1-2
V: TRBV12-3/TRBV12-4
DNA: TGTGCCAGCAGTACCGGACAGAACTATGGCTACACCTTC
CDR3: CASSTGQNYGYTF

D: NA
size: NA
J: TRBJ1-6
V: TRBV6-6
DNA: TGTGCCAGCAGCAGACGGTCCTTGAATTCACCCCTCCACTTT
CDR3: CASSRRSLNSPLHF

D: NA
size: NA
J: TRBJ1-4
V: TRBV27
DNA: TGTGCCAGCAGTGCCCGAACTGGGGGTAATGAAAAACTGTTTTTT
CDR3: CASSARTGGNEKLFF

D: NA
size: NA
J: TRBJ1-1
V: TRBV7-6
DNA: TGTGCCAGCAGCTTAGTTGCCGGGGCGAACACTGAAGCTTTCTTT
CDR3: CASSLVAGANTEAFF

D: NA
size: NA
J: TRBJ1-2
V: TRBV20-1
DNA: TGCAGTGCTAGAGGTCCGACGGATAATAACTATGGCTACACCTTC
CDR3: CSARGPTDNNYGYTF

D: NA
size: NA
J: TRBJ1-1
V: TRBV20-1
DNA: TGCAGTGCTAGAGGCGGCATAGGGGGGGGAACTGAAGCTTTCTTT
CDR3: CSARGGIGGGTEAFF

D: TRBD1
size: NA
J: TRBJ1-2
V: TRBV29-1
DNA: TGCAGCGTTGAAGGCGGACAGGGGCGGAGCTACACCTTC
CDR3: CSVEGGQGRSYTF

D: NA
size: many
J: TRBJ1-2
V: TRBV12-3/TRBV12-4
DNA: TGTGCCAGCAGTTTAAAGGGCCAGCTTAACCTCTATGGCTACACCTTC
CDR3: CASSLKGQLNLYGYTF

D: TRBD1
size: NA
J: TRBJ1-5
V: TRBV5-1
DNA: TGCGCCGGCAGCTTGACAGGGAATAGCGATCAGCCCCAGCATTTT
CDR3: CAGSLTGNSDQPQHF

D: TRBD1
size: NA
J: TRBJ2-1
V: TRBV7-2
DNA: TGTGCCAGCAGCTTAGTAGTGACAGGGTGGGGCAATGAGCAGTTCTTC
CDR3: CASSLVVTGWGNEQFF

D: TRBD2
size: NA
J: TRBJ2-5
V: TRBV4-2
DNA: TGTGCCAGCAGCCAAGGACTAGCGGGGGGTCAAGAGACCCAGTACTTC
CDR3: CASSQGLAGGQETQYF

D: TRBD2
size: few
J: TRBJ2-3
V: TRBV20-1
DNA: TGCAGTGCTCAACGGACTAGCGGTAGCACAGATACGCAGTATTTT
CDR3: CSAQRTSGSTDTQYF

D: NA
size: once
J: TRBJ2-1
V: TRBV11-3
DNA: TGTGCCAGCAGCTTACAATTAGGGGTAAGCTCCTACAATGAGCAGTTCTTC
CDR3: CASSLQLGVSSYNEQFF

D: NA
size: NA
J: TRBJ2-2
V: TRBV5-1
DNA: TGCGCCAGCAGCTTGGAAGGGACTCCGAACACCGGGGAGCTGTTTTTT
CDR3: CASSLEGTPNTGELFF

D: NA
size: NA
J: TRBJ2-5
V: TRBV5-1
DNA: TGCGCTCTTTTGAGGGTTCACAAAGAGACCCAGTACTTC
CDR3: CALLRVHKETQYF

D: TRBD1
size: NA
J: TRBJ2-4
V: TRBV27
DNA: TGTGCCAGCAGCCGACCGGGACAGGGGTACATTGAGCAGTACTTC
CDR3: CASSRPGQGYIEQYF

D: NA
size: NA
J: TRBJ1-5
V: TRBV3-1
DNA: TGTGCCAGCAGCCAAGATACCCAACAGCCCCAGCATTTT
CDR3: CASSQDTQQPQHF

D: NA
size: few
J: TRBJ1-1
V: TRBV5-1
DNA: TGCGCCAGCAGCTTGGACGGATGGGGGAACACTGAAGCTTTCTTT
CDR3: CASSLDGWGNTEAFF

D: NA
size: NA
J: TRBJ2-2
V: TRBV5-1
DNA: TGCGCCAGCAGCTTGTACCAGTCAACACCGGGGGAGCTGTTTTTT
CDR3: CASSLYQSTPGELFF

D: NA
size: NA
J: TRBJ2-3
V: TRBV12-3/TRBV12-4
DNA: TGTGCCAGCAGTGTAGCGGCACAAGATACGCAGTATTTT
CDR3: CASSVAAQDTQYF

D: TRBD1
size: NA
J: TRBJ2-7
V: TRBV20-1
DNA: TGCAGTGCTAGAGGAGACCGGGACAGGGGTTACGAGCAGTACTTC
CDR3: CSARGDRDRGYEQYF